Listed here are 11 T cell receptor beta chains from one sample, sequenced in a study of T cell clonotyping in hematopoietic cell transplantation. The method was immunoSEQ multiplex PCR; TCRdb's version includes in-frame clones alone and lacks a portion of them. The table has 13,000 to 15,000 clones, 85% to 90% seen once. The specimen comprised PBMCs, sampled 100 days after allogeneic stem cell transplant. Every receptor here comes from a male patient aged 45-60 years who had an allogeneic stem cell transplant from an unrelated donor, so T cells may come from the graft donor. Some clones in this sample may be carry-over from other donors' samples.

The chain couples TRBV5-5 to TRBJ1-5; TRBD1 aligns across 9 bases. The V segment lost 4 bases and the J segment 6 bases; nucleotides outside the gene matches: 8. CDR1 and CDR2 (germline): SGHKS, YYEKEE (reference sequence). This CDR3 is built from 15 residues. The CDR3 DNA is TGTGCCAGCAGCCTAGGGACAGGGCCTAGTCAGCCCCAGCATTTT. This encodes CASSLGTGPSQPQHF.

The V call is TRBV5-1, the J call TRBJ2-6; D is possibly TRBD1 (6 bases). CDR1 and CDR2 from the germline V gene are SGHRS and YFSETQ. Trimming removed 5 bases at V and 0 bases at J, with 12 bases between. CDR3 length: 16 residues. The CDR3 DNA is TGCGCCAGCAGTTGGACAGAAATCTCTGGGGCCAACGTCCTGACTTTC. Translated: CASSWTEISGANVLTF.

The CDR3 loop is CASSPGLPTQPQHF. CDR3 DNA: TGTGCCAGCAGTCCGGGACTCCCAACCCAACCCCAGCATTTT. The V call is TRBV5-8, the J call TRBJ1-5, with D possibly matching TRBD1 (5 bases). The CDR3 extends over 14 amino acids. The germline CDR1 and CDR2 sequences are SGHTS and YDEGEE. V dropped 5 bases and J dropped 10 bases, with 19 bases sitting between them.

The V and J genes are TRBV6-5 and TRBJ2-7; 8 nucleotides align to TRBD1. Germline CDR1 is MNHEY and CDR2 is SVGAGI. V was clipped by 0 bases and J by 2 bases; unmatched bases: 6. This CDR3 comprises 16 residues. The CDR3 region is CASSYSRDRPTYEQYF. In nucleotides, the CDR3 is TGTGCCAGCAGTTACTCGAGGGACAGGCCTACCTACGAGCAGTACTTC.

This clone occurred a few times. The chain carries TRBV6-5 and TRBJ1-4, with a possible D match to TRBD1 (6 bases). The germline CDR1 and CDR2 sequences are MNHEY and SVGAGI. CDR3 length equals 16 residues. V lost 0 bases and J lost 6, with 14 bases in between. Here the CDR3 DNA reads TGTGCCAGCAGTTACTCGAGGGGGGGGGAGCATGAAAAACTGTTTTTT. Translation: CASSYSRGGEHEKLFF.

The CDR3 DNA is TGTGCCAGCAGCTCCAATAGCGGGAGGATCTCCTACGAGCAGTACTTC. This sequence encodes CASSSNSGRISYEQYF. J is TRBJ2-7 and V is TRBV7-9; 10 bases agree with TRBD2. V lost 4 bases to trimming and J lost 0 bases; unmatched junction nucleotides: 6. The CDR3 is 16 amino acids. Germline V lookup: CDR1 SEHNR, CDR2 FQNEAQ (reference sequence). The full variable domain, with the rest looked up from reference TRBV7-9 and TRBJ2-7, is DTGVSQNPRHKITKRGQNVTFRCDPISEHNRLYWYRQTLGQGPEFLTYFQNEAQLEKSRLLSDRFSAERPKGSFSTLEIQRTEQGDSAMYLCASSSNSGRISYEQYFGPGTRLTVT.

This clone was found once. The V and J genes are TRBV4-3 and TRBJ1-2, with 7 bases that match TRBD1. From germline, CDR1 is LGHNA and CDR2 YSLEER. V was pared by 3 bases and J by 8 bases, with 12 bases of the junction left unmatched. This CDR3 contains 15 residues. CDR3 nucleotides: TGCGCCAGCAGCCAGACCAGGGGGTCGAGTTTCGGCTACACCTTC. It codes for CASSQTRGSSFGYTF.

The chain carries TRBV7-9 and TRBJ2-5, with TRBD2 matching over 9 bases. The length of the CDR3 is 15 residues. V lost 5 bases and J lost 3; bases outside the gene matches: 7. The germline V gene encodes CDR1 SEHNR and CDR2 FQNEAQ (reference sequence). The CDR3 here is CASSLLPSGEETQYF. CDR3 DNA sequence: TGTGCCAGCAGCCTGTTGCCTAGCGGGGAAGAGACCCAGTACTTC.

V usage is TRBV5-1 and J usage is TRBJ2-1; the match to TRBD2 covers 12 bases. The CDR3 consists of 14 residues. Germline-derived CDR1 and CDR2 are SGHRS and YFSETQ. V dropped 1 base and J dropped 7; count of bases not matched to a gene: 0. CDR3 bases: TGCGCCAGCAGCTTGACTAGCGGGGGGAATGAGCAGTTCTTC. Its translation: CASSLTSGGNEQFF. The full variable domain, rest sourced from reference TRBV5-1 and TRBJ2-1, is KAGVTQTPRYLIKTRGQQVTLSCSPISGHRSVSWYQQTPGQGLQFLFEYFSETQRNKGNFPGRFSGRQFSNSRSEMNVSTLELGDSALYLCASSLTSGGNEQFFGPGTRLTVL.

The genes are TRBV19 and TRBJ2-7; D is uncertain. V was clipped by 4 bases and J by 4 bases, with 11 bases between them. The CDR3 sequence is 13 residues long. Germline V gives CDR1 LNHDA, CDR2 SQIVND (reference sequence). The CDR3 sequence is CASSNDGLYEQYF. The CDR3 DNA is TGTGCCAGTAGTAACGACGGGTTGTACGAGCAGTACTTC.

The genes are TRBV4-3 and TRBJ1-3, with D possibly TRBD1 on 5 matching bases. Germline V gene sequence: CDR1 LGHNA, CDR2 YSLEER. V was cut by 0 bases and J by 4 bases, with 10 bases left in between. The CDR3 has 15 residues. The CDR3 sequence is CASSQEVTDGNTIYF. In nucleotides, the CDR3 is TGCGCCAGCAGCCAAGAGGTGACAGACGGAAACACCATATATTTT.